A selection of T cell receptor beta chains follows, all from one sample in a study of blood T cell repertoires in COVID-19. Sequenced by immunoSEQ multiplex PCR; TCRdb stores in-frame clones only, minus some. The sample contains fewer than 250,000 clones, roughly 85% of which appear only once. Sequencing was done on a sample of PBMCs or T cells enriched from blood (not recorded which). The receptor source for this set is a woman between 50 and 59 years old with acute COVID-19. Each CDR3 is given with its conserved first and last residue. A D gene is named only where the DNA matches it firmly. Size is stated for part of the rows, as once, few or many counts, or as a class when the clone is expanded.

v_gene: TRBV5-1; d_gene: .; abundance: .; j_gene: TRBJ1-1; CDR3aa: CASSPALAGAGTEAFF; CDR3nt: TGCGCCAGCAGCCCGGCCTTGGCAGGGGCTGGCACTGAAGCTTTCTTT
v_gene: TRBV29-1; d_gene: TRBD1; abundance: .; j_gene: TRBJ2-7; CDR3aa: CSALKLRDRIYEQYF; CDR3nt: TGCAGCGCGCTTAAACTCAGGGACAGGATCTACGAGCAGTACTTC
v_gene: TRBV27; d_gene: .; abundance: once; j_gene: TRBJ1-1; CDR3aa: CASSLVGGGTNTEAFF; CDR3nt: TGTGCCAGCAGTTTAGTGGGGGGTGGGACGAACACTGAAGCTTTCTTT
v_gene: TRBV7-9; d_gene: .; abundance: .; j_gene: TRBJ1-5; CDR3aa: CASSLGGRGYSNQPQHF; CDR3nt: TGTGCCAGCAGCTTAGGTGGTCGGGGTTATAGCAATCAGCCCCAGCATTTT
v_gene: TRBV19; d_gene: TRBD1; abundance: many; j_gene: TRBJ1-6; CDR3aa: CASSIGRTGFNSPLHF; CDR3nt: TGTGCCAGTAGTATTGGCAGGACAGGGTTTAATTCACCCCTCCACTTT
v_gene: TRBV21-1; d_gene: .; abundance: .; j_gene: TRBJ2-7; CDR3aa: CASSKTGRAHEQYF; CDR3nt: TGTGCCAGCAGCAAAACAGGCCGAGCCCACGAGCAGTACTTC
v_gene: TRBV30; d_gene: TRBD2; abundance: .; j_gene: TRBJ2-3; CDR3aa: CAWTRLLAAADTQYF; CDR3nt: TGTGCCTGGACTAGATTACTAGCGGCAGCAGATACGCAGTATTTT
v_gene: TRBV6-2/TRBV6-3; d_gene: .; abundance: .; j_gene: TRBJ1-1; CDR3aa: CASSYPPARANTEAFF; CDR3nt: TGTGCCAGCAGTTACCCCCCCGCGAGGGCGAACACTGAAGCTTTCTTT
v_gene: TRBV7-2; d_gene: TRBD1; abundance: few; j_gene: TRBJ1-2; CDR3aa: CASSRGTAETNYGYTF; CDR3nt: TGTGCCAGCAGCCGGGGGACAGCCGAAACTAACTATGGCTACACCTTC
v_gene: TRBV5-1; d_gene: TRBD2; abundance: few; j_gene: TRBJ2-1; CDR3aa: CASTRLAGGTNEQFF; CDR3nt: TGCGCCAGCACCCGACTAGCGGGGGGCACCAATGAGCAGTTCTTC
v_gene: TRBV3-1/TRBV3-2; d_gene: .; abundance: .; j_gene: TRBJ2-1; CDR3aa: CASSQVRGLGSEQFF; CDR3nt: TGTGCCAGCAGCCAAGTTAGGGGACTGGGATCGGAGCAGTTCTTC
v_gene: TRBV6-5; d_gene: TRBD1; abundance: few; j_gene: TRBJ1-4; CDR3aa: CASRATGGREKLFF; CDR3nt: TGTGCCAGCAGGGCTACAGGGGGAAGAGAAAAACTGTTTTTT
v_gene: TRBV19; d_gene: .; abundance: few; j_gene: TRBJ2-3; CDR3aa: CASSIRRGDTQYF; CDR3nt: TGTGCCAGTAGTATTCGGAGGGGTGATACGCAGTATTTT
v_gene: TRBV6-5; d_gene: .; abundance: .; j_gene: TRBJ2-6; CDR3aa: CASRLFLVGANVLTF; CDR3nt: TGTGCCAGCAGGTTATTTTTAGTCGGGGCCAACGTCCTGACTTTC
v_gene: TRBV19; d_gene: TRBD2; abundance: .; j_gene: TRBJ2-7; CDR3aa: CASSIVGGLAGYEQYF; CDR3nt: TGTGCCAGTAGTATAGTGGGAGGACTAGCGGGTTACGAGCAGTACTTC
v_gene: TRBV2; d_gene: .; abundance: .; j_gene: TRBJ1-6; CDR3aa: CASSGLNNSPLHF; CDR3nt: TGTGCCAGCAGTGGACTAAATAATTCACCCCTCCACTTT
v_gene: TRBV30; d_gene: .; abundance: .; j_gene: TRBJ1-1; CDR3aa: CAWGRQGTAEAFF; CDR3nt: TGTGCCTGGGGAAGGCAGGGCACGGCTGAAGCTTTCTTT
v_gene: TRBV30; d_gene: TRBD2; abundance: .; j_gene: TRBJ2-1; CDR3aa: CAWSVLPGGGRGEQFF; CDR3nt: TGTGCCTGGAGTGTACTTCCGGGCGGGGGGCGCGGTGAGCAGTTCTTC
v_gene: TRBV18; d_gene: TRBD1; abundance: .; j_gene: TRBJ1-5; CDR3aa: CASSEQGFNQPQHF; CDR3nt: TGTGCCAGCTCAGAACAGGGGTTCAATCAGCCCCAGCATTTT
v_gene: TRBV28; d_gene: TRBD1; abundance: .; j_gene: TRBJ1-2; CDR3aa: CQTGENYGYTF; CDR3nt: TGTCAAACAGGGGAAAACTATGGCTACACCTTC
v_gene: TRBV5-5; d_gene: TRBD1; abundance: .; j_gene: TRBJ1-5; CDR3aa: CASSWGTGLYSNQPQHF; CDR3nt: TGTGCCAGCAGCTGGGGGACAGGGTTATATAGCAATCAGCCCCAGCATTTT
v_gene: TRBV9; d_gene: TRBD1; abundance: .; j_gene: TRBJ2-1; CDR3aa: CASSDRQGVNEQFF; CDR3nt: TGTGCCAGCAGCGATCGACAGGGGGTTAATGAGCAGTTCTTC
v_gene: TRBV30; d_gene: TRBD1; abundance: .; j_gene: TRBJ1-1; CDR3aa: CAWGPGQITEAFF; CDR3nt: TGTGCCTGGGGTCCGGGACAGATCACTGAAGCTTTCTTT
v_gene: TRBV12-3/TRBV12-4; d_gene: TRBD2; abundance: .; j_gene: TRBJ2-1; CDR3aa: CASSLGTSNEQFF; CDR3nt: TGTGCCAGCAGTTTAGGGACTAGCAATGAGCAGTTCTTC
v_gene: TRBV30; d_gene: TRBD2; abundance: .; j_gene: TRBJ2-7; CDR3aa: CAWNKGGGNYEQYF; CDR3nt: TGTGCCTGGAATAAAGGCGGGGGGAACTACGAGCAGTACTTC
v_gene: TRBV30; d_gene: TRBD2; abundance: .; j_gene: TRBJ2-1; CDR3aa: CAWRRWSRGDEQFF; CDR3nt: TGTGCCTGGAGGAGGTGGAGCCGGGGGGATGAGCAGTTCTTC
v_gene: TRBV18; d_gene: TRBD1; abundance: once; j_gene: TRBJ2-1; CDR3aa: CASSRNDRVKFYNEQFF; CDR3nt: TGTGCCAGCTCACGAAACGACAGGGTCAAATTTTACAATGAGCAGTTCTTC
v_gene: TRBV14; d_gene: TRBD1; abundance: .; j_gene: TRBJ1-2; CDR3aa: CASSWRQGTSEGYTF; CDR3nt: TGTGCCAGCAGCTGGAGACAGGGAACTTCGGAAGGCTACACCTTC
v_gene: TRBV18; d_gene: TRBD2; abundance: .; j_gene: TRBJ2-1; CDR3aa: CASSPGTSGNEQFF; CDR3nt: TGTGCCAGCTCACCCGGGACTAGCGGCAATGAGCAGTTCTTC
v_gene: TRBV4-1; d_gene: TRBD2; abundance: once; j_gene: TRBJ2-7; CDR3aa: CASSQGAGASIYEQYF; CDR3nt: TGCGCCAGCAGCCAAGGAGCGGGGGCCTCGATCTACGAGCAGTACTTC
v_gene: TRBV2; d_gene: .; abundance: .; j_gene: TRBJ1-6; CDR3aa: CASSGAGLSSYNSPLHF; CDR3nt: TGTGCCAGCAGTGGGGCAGGGCTGAGCTCCTATAATTCACCCCTCCACTTT
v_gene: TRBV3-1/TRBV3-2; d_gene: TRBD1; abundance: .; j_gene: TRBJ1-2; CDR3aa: CASSQTGGYGYTF; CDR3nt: TGTGCCAGCAGCCAGACAGGGGGCTATGGCTACACCTTC
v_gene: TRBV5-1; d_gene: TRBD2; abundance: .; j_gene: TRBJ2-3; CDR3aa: CASSPPGLAGGTDTQYF; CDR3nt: TGCGCCAGCAGCCCCCCGGGACTAGCGGGGGGCACAGATACGCAGTATTTT
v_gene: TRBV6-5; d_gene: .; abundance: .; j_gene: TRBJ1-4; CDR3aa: CASSPRAGAGEKLFF; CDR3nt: TGTGCCAGCAGTCCACGGGCAGGGGCGGGTGAAAAACTGTTTTTT
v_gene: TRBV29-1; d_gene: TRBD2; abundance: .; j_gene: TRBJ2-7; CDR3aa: CSVEREGYEQYF; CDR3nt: TGCAGCGTTGAAAGGGAGGGCTACGAGCAGTACTTC
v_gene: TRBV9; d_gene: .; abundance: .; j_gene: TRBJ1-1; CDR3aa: CASSPGGGITEAFF; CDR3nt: TGTGCCAGCAGCCCAGGTGGGGGGATCACTGAAGCTTTCTTT
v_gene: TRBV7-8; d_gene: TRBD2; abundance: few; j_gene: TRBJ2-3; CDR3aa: CASSDGLAGGPRDTQYF; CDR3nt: TGTGCCAGCAGCGACGGACTAGCGGGGGGGCCAAGAGATACGCAGTATTTT
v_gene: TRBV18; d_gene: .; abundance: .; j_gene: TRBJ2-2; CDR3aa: CASSKSREFELFF; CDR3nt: TGTGCCAGCTCAAAGAGTCGGGAGTTTGAGCTGTTTTTT